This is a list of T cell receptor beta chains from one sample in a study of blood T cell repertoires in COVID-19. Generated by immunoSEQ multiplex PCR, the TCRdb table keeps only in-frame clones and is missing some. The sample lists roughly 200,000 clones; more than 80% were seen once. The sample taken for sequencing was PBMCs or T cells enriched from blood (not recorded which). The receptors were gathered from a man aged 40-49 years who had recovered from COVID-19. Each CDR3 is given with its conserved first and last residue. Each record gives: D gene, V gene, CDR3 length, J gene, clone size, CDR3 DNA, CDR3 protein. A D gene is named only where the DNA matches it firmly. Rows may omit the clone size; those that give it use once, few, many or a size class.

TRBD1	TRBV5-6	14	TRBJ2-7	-	TGTGCCAGCAGCTTAAGACAGGGGGGCTACGAGCAGTACTTC	CASSLRQGGYEQYF
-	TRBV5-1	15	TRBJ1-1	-	TGCGCCAGCAGCCTTGGGCCGGGGGTAACCACTGAAGCTTTCTTT	CASSLGPGVTTEAFF
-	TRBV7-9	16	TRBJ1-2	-	TGTGCCAGCAGCTTAGCCGGCAGGGAAAGTTTAGGTGGCTACACCTTC	CASSLAGRESLGGYTF
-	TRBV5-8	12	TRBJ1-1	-	TGTGCCAGCAGCCGACGGGGAACTGAAGCTTTCTTT	CASSRRGTEAFF
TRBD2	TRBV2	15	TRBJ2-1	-	TGTGCCAGCAAAATAGCGGGGGGGCGTATAGATGAGCAGTTCTTC	CASKIAGGRIDEQFF
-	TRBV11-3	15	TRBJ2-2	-	TGTGCCAGCAGCTCGTATACAGGGAACACCGGGGAGCTGTTTTTT	CASSSYTGNTGELFF
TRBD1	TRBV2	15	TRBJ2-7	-	TGTGCCAGCAGTCAACAGGGGAATAAGGCCTACGAGCAGTACTTC	CASSQQGNKAYEQYF
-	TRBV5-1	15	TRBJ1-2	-	TGCGCCAGCAGCGCCGGGATCAACCTTTTAGACGGCTACACCTTC	CASSAGINLLDGYTF
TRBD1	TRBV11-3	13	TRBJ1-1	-	TGTGCCAGCAGCTTCCCAGGGGGCAACGGAGCTTTCTTT	CASSFPGGNGAFF
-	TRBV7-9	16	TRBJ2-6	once	TGTGCCAGCAGCTTAGTTCCTAGCTCTGGGGCCAACGTCCTGACTTTC	CASSLVPSSGANVLTF
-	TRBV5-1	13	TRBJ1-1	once	TGCGCCAGCAGCTTCCCTGGTCAGGGTGAAGCTTTCTTT	CASSFPGQGEAFF
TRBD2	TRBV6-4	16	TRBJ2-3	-	TGTGCCAGCAGTCCTTTCGGGGCGGGAGTACCAGATACGCAGTATTTT	CASSPFGAGVPDTQYF
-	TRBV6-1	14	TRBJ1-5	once	TGTGCCAGCAGTGAACCTGGGACACATCAGCCCCAGCATTTT	CASSEPGTHQPQHF
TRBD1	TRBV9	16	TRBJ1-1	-	TGTGCCAGCAGCGGGGGACAGGGAGGTTTAATCACTGAAGCTTTCTTT	CASSGGQGGLITEAFF
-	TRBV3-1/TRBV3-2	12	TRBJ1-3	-	TGTGCCTGCCAGGGTCACCGGAACACCATATATTTT	CACQGHRNTIYF
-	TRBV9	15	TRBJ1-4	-	TGTGCCAGCGGTCAAGCACAGGCTGCTAATGAAAAACTGTTTTTT	CASGQAQAANEKLFF
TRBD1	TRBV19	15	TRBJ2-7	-	TGTGCCAGTAGTATGCCTACAGGGGGAAGGCGCGAGCAGTACTTC	CASSMPTGGRREQYF
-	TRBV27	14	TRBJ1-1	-	TGTGCCAGCAGGCCGACGGACTTTTGGACTGAAGCTTTCTTT	CASRPTDFWTEAFF
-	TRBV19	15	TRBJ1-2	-	TGTGCCAGTAGTAGGCGGCGCACTATGGACTATGGCTACACCTTC	CASSRRRTMDYGYTF
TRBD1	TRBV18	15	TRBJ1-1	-	TGTGCCAGCTCAGGACAGGGGGCATGGAACACTGAAGCTTTCTTT	CASSGQGAWNTEAFF
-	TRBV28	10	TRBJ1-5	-	TGTGCCATCGGTATTCAGCCCCAGCATTTT	CAIGIQPQHF
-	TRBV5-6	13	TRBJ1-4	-	TGTGCCAGCAGCACAGGGTTAAATGAAAAACTGTTTTTT	CASSTGLNEKLFF
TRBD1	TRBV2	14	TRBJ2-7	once	TGTGCCAGCAGCCGGGACAGGGGGTCCTACGAGCAGTACTTC	CASSRDRGSYEQYF
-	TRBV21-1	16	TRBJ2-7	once	TGTGCCAGCAGGTTAAGGACTAGCGGGAGGAATTCCGAGCAGTACTTC	CASRLRTSGRNSEQYF
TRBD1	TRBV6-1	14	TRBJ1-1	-	TGTGCCAGCAGTGAGGACAGGGGTGATACTGAAGCTTTCTTT	CASSEDRGDTEAFF
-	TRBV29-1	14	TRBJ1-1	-	TGCAGCGTTGCTGCAGGGGCCTTGAACACTGAAGCTTTCTTT	CSVAAGALNTEAFF
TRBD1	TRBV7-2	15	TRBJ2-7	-	TGTGCCAGCAGCTTAAGCGGACAGGGAACCTACGAGCAGTACTTC	CASSLSGQGTYEQYF
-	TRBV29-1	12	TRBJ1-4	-	TGCAGCGTTGGGGCAGAGGGCGAAAAACTGTTTTTT	CSVGAEGEKLFF
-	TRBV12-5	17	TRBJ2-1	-	TGTGCTAGTGTCCCGACCGTCCTGGCAGGGCTGAACAATGAGCAGTTCTTC	CASVPTVLAGLNNEQFF
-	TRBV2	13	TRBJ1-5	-	TGTGCCAGCAGTGATTATAGCAATCAGCCCCAGCATTTT	CASSDYSNQPQHF
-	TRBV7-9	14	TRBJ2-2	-	TGTGCCAGCAGCTTAATCAGGAACACCGGGGAGCTGTTTTTT	CASSLIRNTGELFF
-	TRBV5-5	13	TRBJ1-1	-	TGTGCCAGCAGCTTGTACGGCCCGGGAGAAGCTTTCTTT	CASSLYGPGEAFF
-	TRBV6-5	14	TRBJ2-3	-	TGTGCCAGCACGGCGGCAGGGGGCACAGATACGCAGTATTTT	CASTAAGGTDTQYF
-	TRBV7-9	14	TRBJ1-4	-	TGTGCCAGCAGCTTAGTCCAGGGTAATGAAAAACTGTTTTTT	CASSLVQGNEKLFF
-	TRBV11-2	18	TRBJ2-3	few	TGTGCCAGCAGCTCCTGGGGGTCTTGGGGGGGCCAAAGAGATACGCAGTATTTT	CASSSWGSWGGQRDTQYF
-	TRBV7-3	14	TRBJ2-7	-	TGTGCCTCCTTAGGAGATTACGAAAGATACGAGCAGTACTTC	CASLGDYERYEQYF
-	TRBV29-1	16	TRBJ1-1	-	TGCAGCGTTGAACCGGAGAGGCTGACAGGCGGAACTGAAGCTTTCTTT	CSVEPERLTGGTEAFF
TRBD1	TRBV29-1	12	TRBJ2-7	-	TGCAGCGCCGGGACAGGAGCCTACGAGCAGTACTTC	CSAGTGAYEQYF
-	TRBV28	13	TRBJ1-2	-	TGTGCCAGCAGTTTAGGGGGCGGCTATGGCTACACCTTC	CASSLGGGYGYTF
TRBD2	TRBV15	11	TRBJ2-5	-	TGTGCCACCGGACTAGCTGGGACCCAGTACTTC	CATGLAGTQYF
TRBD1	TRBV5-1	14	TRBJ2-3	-	TGCGCCAGCAGCTTTGACAGGGGGACAGATACGCAGTATTTT	CASSFDRGTDTQYF
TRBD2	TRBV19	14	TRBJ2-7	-	TGTGCCAGTAGTGGTGCTAGCGGAACCTACGAGCAGTACTTC	CASSGASGTYEQYF
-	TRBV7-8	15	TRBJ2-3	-	TGTGCCAGCAGCTTACAGGGTGGAAGCACAGATACGCAGTATTTT	CASSLQGGSTDTQYF
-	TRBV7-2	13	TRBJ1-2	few	TGTGCCAGCAGCTTGGGCGGACAGAAGTCCCACACCTTC	CASSLGGQKSHTF
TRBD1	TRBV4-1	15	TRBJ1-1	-	TGCGCCAGCAGCCCTGGGACAGGGCCGAACACTGAAGCTTTCTTT	CASSPGTGPNTEAFF
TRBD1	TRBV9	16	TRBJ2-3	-	TGTGCCAGCAGCGCCGTCTCAGGGGGTAGCACAGATACGCAGTATTTT	CASSAVSGGSTDTQYF
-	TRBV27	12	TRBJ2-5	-	TGTGCCAGCAGTCCCGGTCCCACTACCCAGTACTTC	CASSPGPTTQYF
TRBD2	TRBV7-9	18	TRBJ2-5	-	TGTGCCAGCAGCCCGCCGAAGCGATTACTAGCGGCTCAAGAGACCCAGTACTTC	CASSPPKRLLAAQETQYF
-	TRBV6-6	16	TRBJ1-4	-	TGTGCCAGCAGACCCGTGTCAGGGGATAGGGCTGAAAAACTGTTTTTT	CASRPVSGDRAEKLFF
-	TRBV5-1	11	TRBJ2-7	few	TGCGCCAGCAGCTTGGTCGACGAGCAGTACTTC	CASSLVDEQYF
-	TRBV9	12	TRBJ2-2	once	TGTGCCAGCAGCGTAGCTACCGGGGAGCTGTTTTTT	CASSVATGELFF
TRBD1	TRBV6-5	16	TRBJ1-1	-	TGTGCCAGCAGTTACCGCACAGGGGGATACAACACTGAAGCTTTCTTT	CASSYRTGGYNTEAFF
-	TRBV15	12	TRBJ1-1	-	TGTGCCACCAGCAGATCAAACACTGAAGCTTTCTTT	CATSRSNTEAFF
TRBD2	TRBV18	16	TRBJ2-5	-	TGTGCCAGCTCACCCGGACTAGCGGGGATCCAAGAGACCCAGTACTTC	CASSPGLAGIQETQYF
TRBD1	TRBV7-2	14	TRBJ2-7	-	TGTGCCAGCAGCACGGGACAGGGGGCATACGAGCAGTACTTC	CASSTGQGAYEQYF
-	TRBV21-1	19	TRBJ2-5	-	TGTGCCAGCAGCAAAGAGAAGGGCCGAGGGACTAGCGGGAGTGAGACCCAGTACTTC	CASSKEKGRGTSGSETQYF